This TCR beta chain was sequenced during a study of shared clonotypes between healthy human individuals. The study, taken as a whole, reports: The study generally estimated greater richness for naive than memory subsets. Blood was the sole source, and tissue repertoires probably differ.

Only one count was recorded for this clone. Its target is unknown. The CDR3 loop spans 15 amino acids. V lost 5 bases, J lost 3 bases, and 6 bases stayed unmatched. Germline CDR1 reads PRHDT; CDR2 reads FYEKMQ (reference sequence). Profiling relied on immunoSEQ multiplex PCR, and the TCRdb table lists in-frame clones only, not all of them. The sample carries about 330,000 clones, more than 75% recorded once. The sample comprised memory CD8+ T cells sorted from blood. Indicated subset: CD45RO+ cells pooled with CCR7-negative TemRA cells. The TCR comes from a man between 18 and 29 years old in good health. The chain has TRBV13 and TRBJ1-4; TRBD1 matches 7 bases. The CDR3 protein is CASSTSTGPNEKLFF. In DNA, the CDR3 is TGTGCCAGCAGCACCTCGACAGGGCCTAATGAAAAACTGTTTTTT. Full variable domain (outside the CDR3, taken from reference TRBV13 and TRBJ1-4): AAGVIQSPRHLIKEKRETATLKCYPIPRHDTVYWYQQGPGQDPQFLISFYEKMQSDKGSIPDRFSAQQFSDYHSELNMSSLELGDSALYFCASSTSTGPNEKLFFGSGTQLSVL.